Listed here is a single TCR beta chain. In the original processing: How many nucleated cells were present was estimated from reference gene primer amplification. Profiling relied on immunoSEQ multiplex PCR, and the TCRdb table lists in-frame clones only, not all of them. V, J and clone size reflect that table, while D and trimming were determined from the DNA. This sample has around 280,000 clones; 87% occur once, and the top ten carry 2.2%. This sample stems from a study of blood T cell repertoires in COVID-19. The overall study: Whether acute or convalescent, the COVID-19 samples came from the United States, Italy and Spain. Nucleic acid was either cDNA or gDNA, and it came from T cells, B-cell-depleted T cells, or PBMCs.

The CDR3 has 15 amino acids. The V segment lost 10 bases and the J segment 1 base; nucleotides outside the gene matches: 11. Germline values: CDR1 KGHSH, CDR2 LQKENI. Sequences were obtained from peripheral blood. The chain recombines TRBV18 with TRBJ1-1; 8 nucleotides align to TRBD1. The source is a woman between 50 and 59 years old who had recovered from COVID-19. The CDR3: CATSLGGTGNTEAFF. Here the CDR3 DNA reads TGTGCCACTTCCCTAGGGGGGACAGGGAACACTGAAGCTTTCTTT.